This section outlines one T cell receptor (beta chain) sequence together with its context. The antigen remains undetermined. This sample stems from a study of shared clonotypes between healthy human individuals. Trimming stripped 2 bases from V and 1 base from J, with 14 bases between. Germline CDR1 MNHEY, CDR2 SMNVEV (reference sequence). The CDR3 has 16 amino acids. Regarding the study as a whole: Some clonotypes were shared by all four sorted-subset donors, while others were not shared. The non-shared ones had lower generation probabilities than the shared ones. The researchers took only blood, and tissue repertoires probably look different. Larger richness was generally estimated for naive than memory subsets.

Across several immunoSEQ plates, the genomic DNA of each subset was split evenly. The data were produced by immunoSEQ multiplex PCR, yet TCRdb's version contains in-frame clones alone and is incomplete. The table has over 950,000 clones, 60% to 85% seen once. Sequences were obtained from memory CD4+ T cells from PBMCs. Subset noted: CD45RA-negative fraction. This receptor was identified in a man younger than 35 in good health. Some clones in this sample may be carry-over from other donors' samples. The chain combines TRBV27 with TRBJ1-1, with a tentative D call TRBD1 (5 bases). The CDR3 is CASSLKFRQGNTEAFF. The CDR3 bases are TGTGCCAGCAGTTTAAAGTTTCGCCAGGGGAACACTGAAGCTTTCTTT.